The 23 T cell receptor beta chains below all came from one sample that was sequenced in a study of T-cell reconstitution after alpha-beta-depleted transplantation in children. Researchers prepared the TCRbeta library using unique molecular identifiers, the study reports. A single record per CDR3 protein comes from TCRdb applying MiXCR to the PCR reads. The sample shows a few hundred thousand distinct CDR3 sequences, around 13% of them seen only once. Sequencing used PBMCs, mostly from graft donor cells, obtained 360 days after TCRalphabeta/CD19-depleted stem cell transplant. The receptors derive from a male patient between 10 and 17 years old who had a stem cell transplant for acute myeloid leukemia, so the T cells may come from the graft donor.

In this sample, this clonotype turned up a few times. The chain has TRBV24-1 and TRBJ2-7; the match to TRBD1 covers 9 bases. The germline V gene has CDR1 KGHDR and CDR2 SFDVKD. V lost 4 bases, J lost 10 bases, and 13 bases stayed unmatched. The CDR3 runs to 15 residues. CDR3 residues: CATSDLRTGVSRQYF. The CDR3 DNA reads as TGTGCCACCAGTGACCTGCGGACAGGGGTTTCGCGACAGTACTTC.

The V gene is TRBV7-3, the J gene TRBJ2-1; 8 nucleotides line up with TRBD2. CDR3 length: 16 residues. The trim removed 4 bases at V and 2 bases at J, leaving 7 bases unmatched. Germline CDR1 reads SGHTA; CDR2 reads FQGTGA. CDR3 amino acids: CASSSPGGLTYNEQFF. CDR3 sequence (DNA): TGTGCCAGCAGCTCCCCGGGGGGGCTCACCTACAATGAGCAGTTCTTC. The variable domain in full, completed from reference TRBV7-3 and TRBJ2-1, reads GAGVSQTPSNKVTEKGKYVELRCDPISGHTALYWYRQSLGQGPEFLIYFQGTGAADDSGLPNDRFFAVRPEGSVSTLKIQRTERGDSAVYLCASSSPGGLTYNEQFFGPGTRLTVL.

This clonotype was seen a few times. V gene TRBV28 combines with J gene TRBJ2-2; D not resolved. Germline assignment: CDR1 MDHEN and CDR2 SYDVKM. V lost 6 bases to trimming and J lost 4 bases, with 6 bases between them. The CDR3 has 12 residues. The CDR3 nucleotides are TGTGCCAGCAGAGAAGTCACCGGGGAGCTGTTTTTT. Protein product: CASREVTGELFF.

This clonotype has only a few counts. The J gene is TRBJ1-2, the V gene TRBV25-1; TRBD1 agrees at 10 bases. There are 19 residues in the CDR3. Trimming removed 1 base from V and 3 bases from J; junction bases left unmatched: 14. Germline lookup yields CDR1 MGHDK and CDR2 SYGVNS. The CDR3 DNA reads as TGTGCCAGCAGTGAATCGGGTTTTCCTCGGGACAGGGGTTACTATGGCTACACCTTC. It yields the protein CASSESGFPRDRGYYGYTF.

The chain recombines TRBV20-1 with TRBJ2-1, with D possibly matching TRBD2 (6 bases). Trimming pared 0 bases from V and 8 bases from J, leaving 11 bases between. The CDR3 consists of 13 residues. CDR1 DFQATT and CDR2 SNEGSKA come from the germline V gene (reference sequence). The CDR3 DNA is TGCAGTGCTAGAGAGCTAGCGATGGATGAGCAGTTCTTC. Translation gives CSARELAMDEQFF.

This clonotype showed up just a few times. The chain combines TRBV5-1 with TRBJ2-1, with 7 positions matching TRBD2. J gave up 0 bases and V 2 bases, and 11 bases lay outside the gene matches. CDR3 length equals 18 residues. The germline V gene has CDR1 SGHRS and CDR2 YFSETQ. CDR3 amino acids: CASSFGGLAVYSYNEQFF. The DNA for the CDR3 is TGCGCCAGCAGCTTTGGAGGGCTAGCGGTTTACTCCTACAATGAGCAGTTCTTC.

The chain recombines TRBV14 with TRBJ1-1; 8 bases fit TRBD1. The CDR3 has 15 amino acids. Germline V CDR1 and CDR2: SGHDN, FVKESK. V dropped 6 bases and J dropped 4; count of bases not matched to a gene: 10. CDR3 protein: CASRIYRGRSTEAFF. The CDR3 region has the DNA TGTGCCAGCAGGATATACAGGGGGAGGAGCACTGAAGCTTTCTTT.

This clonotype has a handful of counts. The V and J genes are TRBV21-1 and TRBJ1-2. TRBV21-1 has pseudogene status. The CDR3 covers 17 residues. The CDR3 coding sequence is TGTGCCAGCAGCAAAATTCGGTCAGCAACCCTCAACTATGGCTACACCTTC. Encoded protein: CASSKIRSATLNYGYTF.

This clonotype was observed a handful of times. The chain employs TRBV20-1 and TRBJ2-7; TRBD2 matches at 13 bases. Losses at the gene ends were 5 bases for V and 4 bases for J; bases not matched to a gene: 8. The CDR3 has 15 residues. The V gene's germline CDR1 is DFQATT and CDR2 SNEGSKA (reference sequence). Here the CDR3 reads CSASPTTSGRYEQYF. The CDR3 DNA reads TGCAGTGCTTCTCCTACGACTAGCGGGAGGTACGAGCAGTACTTC.

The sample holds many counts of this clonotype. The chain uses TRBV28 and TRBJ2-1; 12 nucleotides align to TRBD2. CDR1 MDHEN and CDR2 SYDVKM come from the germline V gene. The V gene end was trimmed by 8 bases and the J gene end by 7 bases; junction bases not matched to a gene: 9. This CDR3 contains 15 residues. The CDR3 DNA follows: TGTGCCAGCGGCCCTAGCGGGAGGGCCAGGAATGAGCAGTTCTTC. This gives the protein CASGPSGRARNEQFF.

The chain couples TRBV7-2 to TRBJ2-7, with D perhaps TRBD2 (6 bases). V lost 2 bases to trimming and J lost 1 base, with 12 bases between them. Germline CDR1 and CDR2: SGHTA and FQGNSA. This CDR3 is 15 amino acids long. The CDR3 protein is CASSLPGTWSYEQYF. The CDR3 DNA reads TGTGCCAGCAGCTTACCCGGGACTTGGTCCTACGAGCAGTACTTC.

The CDR3 sequence is CATSDRLFYGYTF. In nucleotides, the CDR3 is TGTGCCACCAGTGACCGGCTATTCTATGGCTACACCTTC. The chain couples TRBV24-1 to TRBJ1-2; D gene uncertain. The V end lost 4 bases, the J end lost 4 bases, and 9 bases lay between the germline ends. The CDR3 spans 13 residues. CDR1 and CDR2 from the germline V gene are KGHDR and SFDVKD.

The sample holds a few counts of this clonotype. CDR3 bases: TGTGCCAGCAGCATACTCGGGACAGGGTACGGCAATGAGCAGTTCTTC. The encoded protein is CASSILGTGYGNEQFF. This sequence joins TRBV9 and TRBJ2-1, with 9 bases aligning to TRBD1. The CDR3 runs 16 residues. Germline loops: CDR1 SGDLS, CDR2 YYNGEE. The V gene end was trimmed by 4 bases and the J gene end by 6 bases; junction bases not matched to a gene: 11.

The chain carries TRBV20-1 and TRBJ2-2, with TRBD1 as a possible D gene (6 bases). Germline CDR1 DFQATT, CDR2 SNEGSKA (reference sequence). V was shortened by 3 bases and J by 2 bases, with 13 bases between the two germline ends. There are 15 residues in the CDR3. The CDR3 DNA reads TGCAGTGCTAGGGGATGGGACACAAACACCGGGGAGCTGTTTTTT. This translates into CSARGWDTNTGELFF.

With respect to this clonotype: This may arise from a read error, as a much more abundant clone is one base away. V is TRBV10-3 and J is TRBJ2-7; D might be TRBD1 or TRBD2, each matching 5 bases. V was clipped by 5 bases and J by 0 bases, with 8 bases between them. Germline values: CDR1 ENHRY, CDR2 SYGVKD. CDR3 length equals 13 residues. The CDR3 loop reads CAISPGPSYEQYF. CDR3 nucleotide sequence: TGTGCCATCAGTCCGGGGCCCTCCTACGAGCAGTACTTC.

CDR3 DNA sequence: TGCGCCAGCAGCCAAGATTCAACCCTACCGGGACAGGCCGACAATGAGCAGTTCTTC. Its translation: CASSQDSTLPGQADNEQFF. This chain uses TRBV4-3 with TRBJ2-1, with 8 bases lining up with TRBD1. The CDR3 runs 19 residues. Germline assignment: CDR1 LGHNA and CDR2 YSLEER. Trimming removed 0 bases from V and 5 bases from J; junction bases left unmatched: 15.

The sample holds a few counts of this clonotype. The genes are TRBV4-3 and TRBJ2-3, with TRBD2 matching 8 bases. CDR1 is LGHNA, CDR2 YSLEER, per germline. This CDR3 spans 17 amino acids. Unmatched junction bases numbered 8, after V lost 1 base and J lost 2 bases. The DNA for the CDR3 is TGCGCCAGCAGCCAAGGAACTAGCGGAGCCGTCACAGATACGCAGTATTTT. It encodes CASSQGTSGAVTDTQYF.

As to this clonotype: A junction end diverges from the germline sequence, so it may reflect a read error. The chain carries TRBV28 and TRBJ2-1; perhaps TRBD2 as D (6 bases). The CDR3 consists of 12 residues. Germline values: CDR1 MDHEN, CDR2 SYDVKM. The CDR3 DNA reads TGTGCCAGCAGTTCCTCGGACCTCTCGGGGGTCTTC. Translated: CASSSSDLSGVF.

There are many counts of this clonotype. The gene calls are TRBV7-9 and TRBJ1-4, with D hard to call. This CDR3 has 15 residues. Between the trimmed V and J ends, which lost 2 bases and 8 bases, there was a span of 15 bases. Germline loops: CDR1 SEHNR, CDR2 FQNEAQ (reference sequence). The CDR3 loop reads CASSLSAAWEEKLFF. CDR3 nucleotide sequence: TGTGCCAGCAGCTTATCGGCAGCTTGGGAGGAAAAACTGTTTTTT.

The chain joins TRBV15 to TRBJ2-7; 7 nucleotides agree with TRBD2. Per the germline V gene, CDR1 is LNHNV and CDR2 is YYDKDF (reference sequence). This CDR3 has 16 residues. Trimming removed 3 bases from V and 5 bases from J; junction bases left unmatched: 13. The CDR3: CATSRDIELAIDEQYF. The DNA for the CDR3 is TGTGCCACCAGCAGGGATATCGAACTAGCGATCGACGAGCAGTACTTC.

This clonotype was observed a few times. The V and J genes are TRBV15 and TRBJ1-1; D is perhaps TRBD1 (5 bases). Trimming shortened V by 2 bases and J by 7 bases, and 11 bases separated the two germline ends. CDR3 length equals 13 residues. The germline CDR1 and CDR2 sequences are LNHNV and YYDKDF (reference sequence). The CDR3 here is CATSRQGLNEAFF. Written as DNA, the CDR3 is TGTGCCACCAGCAGACAGGGTCTGAATGAAGCTTTCTTT.

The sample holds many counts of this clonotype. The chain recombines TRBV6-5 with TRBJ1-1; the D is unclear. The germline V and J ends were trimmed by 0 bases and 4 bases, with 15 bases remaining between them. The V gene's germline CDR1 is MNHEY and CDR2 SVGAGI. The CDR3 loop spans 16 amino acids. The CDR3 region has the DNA TGTGCCAGCAGTTACTCGATGCTGGGGTCGGGCACTGAAGCTTTCTTT. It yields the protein CASSYSMLGSGTEAFF.

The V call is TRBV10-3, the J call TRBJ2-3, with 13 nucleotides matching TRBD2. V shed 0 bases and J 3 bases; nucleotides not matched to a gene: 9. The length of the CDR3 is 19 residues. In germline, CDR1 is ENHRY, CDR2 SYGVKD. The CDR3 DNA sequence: TGTGCCATCAGTGAGTCGAGACTAGCGGGAGGTTACGGGACAGATACGCAGTATTTT. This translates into CAISESRLAGGYGTDTQYF.